The T cell receptor (beta chain) under discussion was sequenced for a study of T cell changes during pregnancy in multiple sclerosis. The protocol was immunoSEQ multiplex PCR, while the TCRdb copy is restricted to in-frame clones and leaves out a portion. The sample lists about 86,000 clones; 75% to 95% were seen once. This CDR3 region has 12 residues. The V and J ends lost 4 bases and 3 bases respectively, with 8 bases between them. Germline V gene lookup returns CDR1 SGHDT and CDR2 YYEEEE. This rearrangement joins TRBV5-6 to TRBJ2-7; D is undetermined. The source was peripheral blood, collected in the first trimester of pregnancy. The TCR sequence derives from a female donor in good health, enrolled as a control in a pregnancy study. Here the CDR3 reads CASSRYDYEQYF. DNA for the CDR3: TGTGCCAGCAGCCGCTACGACTACGAGCAGTACTTC.